This T cell receptor beta chain was profiled in a study of T cells in Graves' hyperthyroidism and ophthalmopathy. RNA transcripts provided the source from which TCR beta CDR3 regions were amplified. HTBI primers were used for first-round RT-PCR of the TCR CDR3. TCRdb processed the multiplex PCR reads anew with MiXCR; each CDR3 protein has one entry. The sample includes nearly 600,000 distinct CDR3 sequences, more than 13% of them seen just once. Whole-study results and caveats: Also found in blood were most expanded thyroid clonotypes above 0.001.

This clonotype was seen a few times. Its antigen is unidentified. The V and J ends lost 6 bases and 1 base respectively, with 15 bases between them. Germline CDR1 SQVTM, CDR2 ANQGSEA. CDR3 length: 14 amino acids. At least 3 on the Clinical Activity Score was recorded for ophthalmopathy patients, who also had NOSPECS grade at least 4 and duration under 3 months. The origin of this receptor is a woman aged 18-30 years with Graves' ophthalmopathy. V and J are TRBV29-1 and TRBJ1-2, with a possible D match to TRBD1 (6 bases). The material sequenced was blood. The CDR3 is CSVPGTPNNYGYTF. DNA of the CDR3: TGCAGCGTCCCCGGGACACCTAATAACTATGGCTACACCTTC.